This T cell receptor beta chain originates from a study of blood T cells in healthy people across ages. Study findings and constraints: Possibly confounding the expanded clonotype changes was the fact that donor CMV status was unknown.

Points on this clonotype: Its antigen is not identified.

A sample-barcoded 5' primer and a J-beta primer mix were used in a second PCR of roughly 7 to 11 cycles. Via MiXCR, TCRdb re-called the 5' RACE reads, giving one row per CDR3 protein. This table has about 400,000 distinct CDR3 sequences, approximately 52% appearing once. The ends were cut back, 7 bases at V and 0 bases at J, with 23 bases in the middle. The CDR3 is 18 amino acids. Germline assignment: CDR1 MNHEY and CDR2 SVGEGT. The clonotype was recovered from a man between 60 and 75 years old in good health. Material for sequencing was blood. This chain joins TRBV6-2 or TRBV6-3 and TRBJ2-3; perhaps TRBD2 as D (6 bases). CDR3 nucleotides: TGTGCCAGCAAAGGGGAAAAAACTAGCAGAACTAGCACAGATACGCAGTATTTT. Amino acids: CASKGEKTSRTSTDTQYF.